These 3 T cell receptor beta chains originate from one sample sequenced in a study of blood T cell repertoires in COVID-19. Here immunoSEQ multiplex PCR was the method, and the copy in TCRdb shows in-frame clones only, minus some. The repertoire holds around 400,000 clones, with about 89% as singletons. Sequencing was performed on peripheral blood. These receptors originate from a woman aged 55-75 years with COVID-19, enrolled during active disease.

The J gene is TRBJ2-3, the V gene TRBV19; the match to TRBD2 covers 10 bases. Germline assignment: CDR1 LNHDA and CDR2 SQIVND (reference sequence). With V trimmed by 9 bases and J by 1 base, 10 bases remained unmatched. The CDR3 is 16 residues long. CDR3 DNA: TGTGCCAGCAAGCGGGGGGGATTGGACGGCACAGATACGCAGTATTTT. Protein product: CASKRGGLDGTDTQYF.

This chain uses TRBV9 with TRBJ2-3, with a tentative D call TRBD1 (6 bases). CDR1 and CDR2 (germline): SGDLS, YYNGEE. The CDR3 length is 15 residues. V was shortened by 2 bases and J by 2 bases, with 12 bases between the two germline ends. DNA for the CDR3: TGTGCCAGCAGCGTTCTGACAGGAGACACAGATACGCAGTATTTT. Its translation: CASSVLTGDTDTQYF.

CDR3 amino acids: CASNTGYTGELFF. As DNA, the CDR3 is TGTGCCAGCAACACCGGGTACACCGGGGAGCTGTTTTTT. The chain couples TRBV7-3 to TRBJ2-2; D call uncertain. Trimming left V 7 bases short and J 3 bases short, with 9 bases between. This CDR3 has 13 amino acids. The germline V gene has CDR1 SGHTA and CDR2 FQGTGA.